This T cell receptor beta chain was obtained from a study of early T cells in non-severe SARS-CoV-2 infection. Study as a whole: The sequenced material was bulk RNA from unsorted whole blood, and its chains were unpaired.

Study outcomes and limitations: VDJdb-based annotation leaned toward anti-spike CD8 responses and missed private and CD4 specificities.

As part of library construction, unique molecular identifiers were attached to individual cDNA molecules. MiXCR was run by TCRdb on the 5' RACE reads, yielding one entry per CDR3 protein. This table has 40,000 to 50,000 distinct CDR3 sequences, 7% to 7.5% appearing once. Germline V gene sequence: CDR1 SGHVS, CDR2 FQNEAQ. The CDR3 is 18 residues long. Trimming shortened V by 4 bases and J by 0 bases, and 16 bases separated the two germline ends. This clonotype was found many times. Its cognate antigen is unknown. The V gene is TRBV7-8, the J gene TRBJ1-6; no definite D call. This clonotype was obtained from an adult who was a healthcare worker with PCR-confirmed SARS-CoV-2 infection or an uninfected control (not recorded which). The sequenced sample consisted of whole blood. The CDR3 reads CASSSDWVGSSYNSPLHF. CDR3 DNA sequence: TGTGCCAGCAGCTCCGACTGGGTTGGGAGCTCCTATAATTCACCCCTCCACTTT.